Presented here are 13 T cell receptor beta chains from one specimen sequenced in a study of OX40 agonist ivuxolimab in advanced cancers. This table comes from immunoSEQ multiplex PCR, and its TCRdb copy is limited to in-frame clones, with some not included. This table holds 40,000 to 45,000 clones, roughly 80% found once. The specimen comprised CD4+ or CD8+ T cells sorted from blood, sampled in a trial of the OX40 agonist ivuxolimab. The receptors were sampled from an adult with an advanced solid tumor such as melanoma, head and neck, liver or kidney cancer.

The chain combines TRBV5-1 with TRBJ2-2, with 7 nucleotides matching TRBD2. CDR1 SGHRS and CDR2 YFSETQ come from the germline V gene. The CDR3 totals 15 residues. V trimming: 2 bases; J trimming: 3 bases; junction bases outside the gene matches: 4. CDR3 in amino acids: CASSFLAGDTGELFF. The DNA of the CDR3 is TGCGCCAGCAGCTTCTTGGCGGGAGACACCGGGGAGCTGTTTTTT. Full variable domain (rest looked up from reference TRBV5-1 and TRBJ2-2): KAGVTQTPRYLIKTRGQQVTLSCSPISGHRSVSWYQQTPGQGLQFLFEYFSETQRNKGNFPGRFSGRQFSNSRSEMNVSTLELGDSALYLCASSFLAGDTGELFFGEGSRLTVL.

The J gene is TRBJ2-7, the V gene TRBV5-6; D is ambiguous. Trimming took 3 bases from V and 3 from J, leaving 16 bases between them. In germline, CDR1 is SGHDT, CDR2 YYEEEE. This CDR3 has 15 residues. Written as DNA, the CDR3 is TGTGCCAGCAGCTCGTTCCTATACGCCGGCTACGAGCAGTACTTC. Translation gives CASSSFLYAGYEQYF.

The chain couples TRBV6-6 to TRBJ2-5; a weak D match, TRBD1 (5 bases). The V and J ends lost 9 bases and 5 bases respectively, with 10 bases between them. This CDR3 contains 11 residues. Per the germline V gene, CDR1 is MNHNY and CDR2 is SVGAGI (reference sequence). Here the CDR3 DNA reads TGTGCCAGTGCAAGGGGCGAGACCCAGTACTTC. Amino acid sequence: CASARGETQYF.

The V call is TRBV27, the J call TRBJ1-2; TRBD1 agrees at 8 bases. This CDR3 contains 15 residues. CDR1 is MNHEY, CDR2 SMNVEV, per germline (reference sequence). Trimming removed 5 bases from V and 4 bases from J; junction bases left unmatched: 9. CDR3 coding DNA: TGTGCCAGCAGTCTAAGGACAGGGTGGGGCTATGGCTACACCTTC. Translating gives CASSLRTGWGYGYTF.

The gene calls are TRBV15 and TRBJ2-7, with D possibly being TRBD1 or TRBD2 (6 bases each). The CDR3 contains 14 residues. Germline values: CDR1 LNHNV, CDR2 YYDKDF (reference sequence). Trimming took 6 bases from V and 3 from J, leaving 15 bases between them. The DNA for the CDR3 is TGTGCCACCAGGATGAGGGGGGTGGGCTACGAGCAGTACTTC. Its protein is CATRMRGVGYEQYF.

The CDR3 nucleotides read TGTGCCAGCAGCTTGTATTCGGGTCACTCCTACGAGCAGTACTTC. This codes for CASSLYSGHSYEQYF. The chain has TRBV5-4 and TRBJ2-7; no firm D call. In germline, CDR1 is SGHNT, CDR2 YYREEE (reference sequence). The germline V and J ends were trimmed by 1 base and 0 bases, with 11 bases remaining between them. The CDR3 has 15 amino acids.

V and J are TRBV6-1 and TRBJ1-4, with unresolved D. V was clipped by 0 bases and J by 6 bases, with 11 bases between them. In germline, CDR1 is MNHNS, CDR2 SASEGT. The CDR3 contains 15 residues. The CDR3 DNA reads as TGTGCCAGCAGTGAAGCCGGTGCCGGGGATGAAAAACTGTTTTTT. Translation: CASSEAGAGDEKLFF.

V gene TRBV19 combines with J gene TRBJ2-7; 7 positions match TRBD1. The CDR3 runs 14 residues. Trimming at V came to 1 base and at J to 3 bases, leaving 3 bases not matched to a gene. CDR1 is LNHDA and CDR2 is SQIVND in the germline V gene (reference sequence). The CDR3 reads CASSIGTGNYEQYF. CDR3 nucleotides: TGTGCCAGTAGTATAGGGACAGGAAACTACGAGCAGTACTTC.

The gene calls are TRBV9 and TRBJ2-1, with TRBD1 matching 9 bases. J was trimmed by 1 base and V by 3 bases; bases with no gene match: 2. Germline CDR1 SGDLS, CDR2 YYNGEE. This CDR3 is built from 15 residues. The CDR3 region is CASSDDRGSYNEQFF. CDR3 DNA: TGTGCCAGCAGCGACGACAGGGGGTCCTACAATGAGCAGTTCTTC.

This clone came up a few times. J is TRBJ1-1 and V is TRBV5-5; 8 positions agree with TRBD1. The CDR3 is made up of 13 amino acids. V trimming: 4 bases; J trimming: 4 bases; junction bases outside the gene matches: 3. Germline V gene lookup returns CDR1 SGHKS and CDR2 YYEKEE (reference sequence). For the CDR3, the DNA is TGTGCCAGCAGCCTAGGGACAGGCACTGAAGCTTTCTTT. Translated: CASSLGTGTEAFF.

The chain recombines TRBV27 with TRBJ2-1; D is uncertain. Between the trimmed V and J ends, which lost 8 bases and 0 bases, there was a span of 11 bases. CDR3 length: 14 amino acids. Germline V gene lookup returns CDR1 MNHEY and CDR2 SMNVEV (reference sequence). For the CDR3, the DNA is TGTGCCAGCGGTCCGGGTAACTCCTACAATGAGCAGTTCTTC. Its translation is CASGPGNSYNEQFF.

This chain connects TRBV5-6 to TRBJ1-2; a possible D gene is TRBD1 (5 bases). Germline V CDR1 and CDR2: SGHDT, YYEEEE. V was trimmed by 4 bases and J by 7 bases, leaving 20 bases between them. This CDR3 region has 15 residues. CDR3 sequence reads: CASSPWGRPGTGYTF. CDR3 coding DNA: TGTGCCAGCAGCCCATGGGGGAGGCCAGGGACTGGCTACACCTTC.

The V gene is TRBV6-5, the J gene TRBJ2-7; the match to TRBD1 covers 7 bases. CDR1 MNHEY and CDR2 SVGAGI come from the germline V gene. V trimming: 7 bases; J trimming: 2 bases; junction bases outside the gene matches: 8. This CDR3 has 14 residues. The CDR3 reads CASTAPGQTYEQYF. In nucleotides, the CDR3 is TGTGCCAGCACCGCCCCGGGACAGACCTACGAGCAGTACTTC.